These T cell receptor beta chains were read from a single sample in a study of blood T cell repertoires in COVID-19. Clones were sequenced by immunoSEQ multiplex PCR, and TCRdb holds only the in-frame ones, with some missing. The data show a few hundred thousand clones, over 80% seen once. The sequenced material came from peripheral blood. These TCRs come from a man in his thirties or forties who had recovered from COVID-19. CDR3s include the opening cysteine and the closing phenylalanine or tryptophan. The order of the fields is J gene, clone size, D gene, V gene, CDR3 protein, CDR3 DNA. The D gene is left open where the match is weak. Some rows mark clone size as missing; the rest say once, few, many or name a class of expanded clone.

TRBJ2-3,.,.,TRBV3-1/TRBV3-2,CASSQNRADTQYF,TGTGCCAGCAGCCAAAACAGGGCGGATACGCAGTATTTT
TRBJ1-1,.,.,TRBV28,CASSRGGLNTEAFF,TGTGCCAGCAGCCGGGGGGGCTTGAACACTGAAGCTTTCTTT
TRBJ2-5,.,TRBD2,TRBV28,CASTPPGVASGGEETQYF,TGTGCCAGCACCCCACCCGGGGTTGCTAGCGGGGGGGAAGAGACCCAGTACTTC
TRBJ1-1,.,.,TRBV6-5,CASSEQANTEAFF,TGTGCCAGCTCTGAACAGGCTAACACTGAAGCTTTCTTT
TRBJ2-7,.,.,TRBV2,CAGRGGGITEQYF,TGTGCCGGAAGGGGTGGTGGGATTACCGAGCAGTACTTC
TRBJ1-2,.,TRBD1,TRBV7-9,CASSLGWDSLRTNYGYTF,TGTGCCAGCAGCTTAGGCTGGGACAGCCTTCGGACTAACTATGGCTACACCTTC
TRBJ2-3,.,TRBD2,TRBV5-1,CASSLTGGGNTDTQYF,TGCGCCAGCAGCCTTACGGGCGGGGGGAACACAGATACGCAGTATTTT
TRBJ2-7,.,TRBD2,TRBV10-3,CAAGGRSDYEQYF,TGTGCCGCCGGGGGGAGGTCCGACTACGAGCAGTACTTC
TRBJ1-1,.,.,TRBV5-1,CASSLDGQSAFF,TGCGCCAGCAGCTTGGATGGGCAGTCAGCTTTCTTT
TRBJ2-7,.,TRBD1,TRBV19,CASSMDREPYEQYF,TGTGCCAGTAGTATGGACAGGGAACCCTACGAGCAGTACTTC
TRBJ2-3,.,TRBD1,TRBV15,CATGTGYTQYF,TGTGCCACAGGGACAGGATATACGCAGTATTTT
TRBJ1-2,.,.,TRBV12-3/TRBV12-4,CASSPPQNYGYTF,TGTGCCAGCAGCCCGCCCCAGAACTATGGCTACACCTTC
TRBJ2-7,.,.,TRBV4-1,CASSRWGGGRGAYEQYF,TGCGCCAGCAGCCGGTGGGGCGGGGGCCGGGGGGCCTACGAGCAGTACTTC
TRBJ1-5,once,.,TRBV28,CASSLVWQGWNQPQHF,TGTGCCAGCAGTCTCGTGTGGCAGGGATGGAATCAGCCCCAGCATTTT
TRBJ2-3,.,TRBD2,TRBV5-1,CASSYSGGADTQYF,TGCGCCAGCAGTTATAGCGGGGGCGCAGATACGCAGTATTTT
TRBJ2-5,.,.,TRBV4-1,CASSPISGQETQYF,TGCGCCAGCAGCCCCATTAGCGGCCAAGAGACCCAGTACTTC
TRBJ2-4,.,.,TRBV27,CASSLNGGQGSQYF,TGTGCCAGCAGTTTAAACGGGGGGCAAGGTAGTCAGTACTTC
TRBJ2-2,.,TRBD1,TRBV6-5,CASRSGGWELFF,TGTGCCAGCAGATCAGGGGGCTGGGAGCTGTTTTTT
TRBJ1-1,.,.,TRBV19,CASTSGRPNTEAFF,TGTGCCAGTACCTCGGGGAGGCCGAACACTGAAGCTTTCTTT
TRBJ2-6,.,.,TRBV3-1/TRBV3-2,CASSQDGLSNSGANVLTF,TGTGCCAGCAGCCAAGATGGACTAAGCAACTCTGGGGCCAACGTCCTGACTTTC
TRBJ2-7,.,TRBD1,TRBV18,CASSPGTGTREQYF,TGTGCCAGCTCACCCGGGACAGGGACGAGGGAGCAGTACTTC
TRBJ2-2,few,.,TRBV19,CASDKTNTGELFF,TGTGCCAGTGACAAAACGAACACCGGGGAGCTGTTTTTT
TRBJ2-2,.,.,TRBV25-1,CASSEGARGNTGELFF,TGTGCCAGCAGTGAGGGGGCACGTGGGAACACCGGGGAGCTGTTTTTT
TRBJ2-7,.,.,TRBV5-6,CASGRPAGNEQYF,TGTGCCAGCGGAAGGCCTGCGGGAAACGAGCAGTACTTC
TRBJ1-1,.,.,TRBV19,CASSQQADTEAFF,TGTGCCAGTAGCCAACAGGCGGACACTGAAGCTTTCTTT
TRBJ2-1,few,TRBD2,TRBV19,CASKGAGGLFGEQFF,TGTGCCAGTAAAGGTGCGGGGGGCCTTTTTGGTGAGCAGTTCTTC
TRBJ1-1,.,.,TRBV6-1,CASSEQGNAFF,TGTGCCAGCAGTGAACAGGGAAATGCTTTCTTT
TRBJ1-2,.,TRBD1,TRBV18,CASSQDRDGYTF,TGTGCCAGCTCCCAGGACAGGGATGGCTACACCTTC
TRBJ2-1,.,TRBD2,TRBV7-3,CASGGGSYNEQFF,TGTGCCAGCGGCGGGGGGAGTTACAATGAGCAGTTCTTC
TRBJ1-3,.,.,TRBV6-1,CASSAYRPVSGNTIYF,TGTGCCAGCAGTGCCTACAGGCCCGTCTCTGGAAACACCATATATTTT
TRBJ2-2,.,.,TRBV6-4,CASGTGSETGELFF,TGTGCCAGCGGAACAGGGAGCGAGACCGGGGAGCTGTTTTTT
TRBJ1-1,once,TRBD1,TRBV6-6,CASRWTGPSEAFF,TGTGCCAGCAGGTGGACAGGGCCTTCGGAAGCTTTCTTT
TRBJ2-1,.,.,TRBV10-1,CASSEKSGVSEQFF,TGCGCCAGCAGTGAGAAGTCAGGGGTTAGCGAGCAGTTCTTC
TRBJ2-7,.,.,TRBV5-8,CASSPRGYEQYF,TGTGCCAGCAGCCCTCGGGGATACGAGCAGTACTTC
TRBJ2-3,.,TRBD2,TRBV5-5,CASSSGLATDTQYF,TGTGCCAGCAGCTCGGGACTAGCGACAGATACGCAGTATTTT
TRBJ1-2,.,.,TRBV5-1,CASSFQAGGGVDGYTF,TGCGCCAGCAGCTTCCAAGCGGGCGGGGGGGTCGATGGCTACACCTTC
TRBJ2-1,.,.,TRBV3-1/TRBV3-2,CASSPSGRVRNEQFF,TGTGCCAGCAGCCCCAGCGGAAGGGTGAGGAATGAGCAGTTCTTC
TRBJ2-1,.,.,TRBV7-3,CASSLPGGEQFF,TGTGCCAGCAGCTTACCAGGTGGTGAGCAGTTCTTC
TRBJ2-3,.,.,TRBV4-1,CASSQVPGIGDTQYF,TGCGCCAGCAGCCAAGTACCAGGGATAGGAGATACGCAGTATTTT
TRBJ2-4,.,.,TRBV2,CASSEGGSKNIQYF,TGTGCCAGCAGTGAGGGGGGTTCCAAAAACATTCAGTACTTC
TRBJ2-3,.,.,TRBV12-3/TRBV12-4,CATSMAPDTQYF,TGTGCCACCTCCATGGCACCAGATACGCAGTATTTT
TRBJ1-2,.,.,TRBV12-3/TRBV12-4,CASSLSRVGYTF,TGTGCCAGCAGTCTTTCGAGGGTCGGCTACACCTTC
TRBJ1-2,.,.,TRBV6-5,CASSYPGGYGYTF,TGTGCCAGCAGTTACCCGGGGGGCTATGGCTACACCTTC
TRBJ1-3,.,.,TRBV21-1,CASSSTTGCGNTIYF,TGTGCCAGCAGCTCGACGACAGGGTGTGGAAACACCATATATTTT
TRBJ1-5,.,TRBD1,TRBV7-6,CASSSGQNQPQHF,TGTGCCAGCAGCTCGGGACAGAATCAGCCCCAGCATTTT
TRBJ1-1,.,.,TRBV3-1/TRBV3-2,CASSHSGTEAFF,TGTGCCAGCAGCCATTCGGGCACTGAAGCTTTCTTT
TRBJ2-3,.,.,TRBV9,CASSVVSSSADTQYF,TGTGCCAGCAGCGTAGTAAGTTCCTCGGCAGATACGCAGTATTTT
TRBJ1-3,once,TRBD1,TRBV3-1/TRBV3-2,CASSPGTGSFGNTIYF,TGTGCCAGCAGCCCCGGGACAGGGTCGTTTGGAAACACCATATATTTT
TRBJ1-2,.,TRBD1,TRBV28,CASSPGQGTRGYTF,TGTGCCAGCAGCCCGGGACAGGGCACAAGAGGCTACACCTTC
TRBJ2-2,.,TRBD2,TRBV9,CASSVGSSGVNTGELFF,TGTGCCAGCAGCGTAGGTTCTAGCGGGGTGAACACCGGGGAGCTGTTTTTT